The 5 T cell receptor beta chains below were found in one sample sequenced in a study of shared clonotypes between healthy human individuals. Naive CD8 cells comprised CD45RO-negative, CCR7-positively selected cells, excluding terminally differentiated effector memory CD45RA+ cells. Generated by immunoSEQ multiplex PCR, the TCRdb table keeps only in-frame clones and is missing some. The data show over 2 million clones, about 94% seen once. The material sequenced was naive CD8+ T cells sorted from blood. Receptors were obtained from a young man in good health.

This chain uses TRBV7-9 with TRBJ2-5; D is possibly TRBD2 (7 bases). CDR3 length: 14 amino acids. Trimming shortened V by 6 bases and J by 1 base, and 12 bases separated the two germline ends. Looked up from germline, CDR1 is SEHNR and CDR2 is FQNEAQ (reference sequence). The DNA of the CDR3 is TGTGCCAGCAGTTGGGGGGGCGTCCAAGAGACCCAGTACTTC. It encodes CASSWGGVQETQYF.

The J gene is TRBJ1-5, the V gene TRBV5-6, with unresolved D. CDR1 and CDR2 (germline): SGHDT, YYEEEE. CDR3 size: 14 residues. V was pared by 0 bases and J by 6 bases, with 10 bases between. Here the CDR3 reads CASSLVGLGQPQHF. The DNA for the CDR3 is TGTGCCAGCAGCTTGGTCGGATTAGGTCAGCCCCAGCATTTT.

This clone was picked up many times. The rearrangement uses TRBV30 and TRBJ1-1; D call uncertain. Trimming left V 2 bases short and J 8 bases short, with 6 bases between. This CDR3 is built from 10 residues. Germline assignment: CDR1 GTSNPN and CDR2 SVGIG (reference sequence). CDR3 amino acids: CAWSNPEAFF. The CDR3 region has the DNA TGTGCCTGGAGTAATCCCGAAGCTTTCTTT.

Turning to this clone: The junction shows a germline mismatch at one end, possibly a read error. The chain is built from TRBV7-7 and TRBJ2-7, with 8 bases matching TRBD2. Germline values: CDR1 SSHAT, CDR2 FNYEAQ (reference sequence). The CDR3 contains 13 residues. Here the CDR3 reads CASSSNGRDEQYF. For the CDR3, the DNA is TGTGCTAGCAGCTCAAACGGGAGGGACGAGCAGTACTTC.

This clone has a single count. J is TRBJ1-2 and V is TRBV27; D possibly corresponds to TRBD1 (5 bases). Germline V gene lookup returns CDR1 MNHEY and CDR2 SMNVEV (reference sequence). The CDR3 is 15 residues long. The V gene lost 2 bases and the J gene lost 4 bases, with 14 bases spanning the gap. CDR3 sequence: CASSLGPRDLYGYTF. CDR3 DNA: TGTGCCAGCAGTTTAGGGCCCCGGGACCTCTATGGCTACACCTTC.